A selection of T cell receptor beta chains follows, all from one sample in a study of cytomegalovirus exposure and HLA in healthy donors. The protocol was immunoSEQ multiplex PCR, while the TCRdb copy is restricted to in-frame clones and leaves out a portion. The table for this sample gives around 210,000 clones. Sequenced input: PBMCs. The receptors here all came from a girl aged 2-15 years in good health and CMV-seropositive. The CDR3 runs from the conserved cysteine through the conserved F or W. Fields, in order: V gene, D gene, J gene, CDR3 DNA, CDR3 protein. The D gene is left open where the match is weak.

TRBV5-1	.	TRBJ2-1	TGCGCCAGCAGCTTGGGGCAGGCCAGCTCCTACAATGAGCAGTTCTTC	CASSLGQASSYNEQFF
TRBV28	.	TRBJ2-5	TGTGCCAGCAGTCCTAAACAGGAGACCCAGTACTTC	CASSPKQETQYF
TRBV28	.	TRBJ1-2	TGTGCCAGCAGCCCATTGATTTCACAGTCCACCTTC	CASSPLISQSTF
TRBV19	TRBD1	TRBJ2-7	TGTGCCAGTAGTTTCGCAGGGGGCAGATACGAGCAGTACTTC	CASSFAGGRYEQYF
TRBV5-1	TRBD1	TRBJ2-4	TGCGCCAGCAGCTCTGGGACAGGGCCTGCGCTAGCCAAAAACATTCAGTACTTC	CASSSGTGPALAKNIQYF
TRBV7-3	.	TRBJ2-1	TGTGCCAGCAGCTTGGGGGACAACTACAATGAGCAGTTCTTC	CASSLGDNYNEQFF
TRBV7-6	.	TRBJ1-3	TGTGCCAGCAGCTCCTCCCAGGGGACTGGAAACACCATATATTTT	CASSSSQGTGNTIYF
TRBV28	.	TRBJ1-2	TGTGCCAGCAGTGTAAGGACATTTCCTCTCGGCTATGGCTACACCTTC	CASSVRTFPLGYGYTF
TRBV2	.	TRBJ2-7	TGTGCCAGCAGTGTCGCGGCCGGCTCATACGAGCAGTACTTC	CASSVAAGSYEQYF
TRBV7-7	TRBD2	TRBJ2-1	TGTGCTAGCAGCTTAGGACTAGCGGGGCCCAATGAGCAGTTCTTC	CASSLGLAGPNEQFF
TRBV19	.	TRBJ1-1	TGTGCCAGTAGAACCCCCTTTAACCCAGTCCTCTTT	CASRTPFNPVLF
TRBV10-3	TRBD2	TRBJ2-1	TGTGCCATCAGTGAGTTCCCCGGGACTAGCGTATCCGACTCCTACAATGAGCAGTTCTTC	CAISEFPGTSVSDSYNEQFF
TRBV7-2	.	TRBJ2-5	TGTGCCAGCAGCTCCCTCACCCTAGGGGAAGAGACCCAGTACTTC	CASSSLTLGEETQYF
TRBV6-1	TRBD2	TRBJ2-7	TGTGCCAGCAGTGAAAGGGCTAGCGGGAGGGGCGAGCAGTACTTC	CASSERASGRGEQYF
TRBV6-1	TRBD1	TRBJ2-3	TGTGCCAGCACCCTCAGGGGGCACCCAGATACGCAGTATTTT	CASTLRGHPDTQYF
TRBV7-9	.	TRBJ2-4	TGTGCCAGCAACATCCGGGACATTTTCCCCGAAGTCACCAAAAACATTCAGTACTTC	CASNIRDIFPEVTKNIQYF
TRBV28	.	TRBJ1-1	TGTGCCAGCAGTTTTTCAGGGGCCGAAGCTTTCTTT	CASSFSGAEAFF
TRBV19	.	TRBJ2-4	TGTGCCAGTGTCCCGGACACTTGCATTCAGTACTTC	CASVPDTCIQYF
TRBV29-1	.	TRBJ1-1	TGCAGCGTACTCAGACAGTTGAACACTGAAGCTTTCTTT	CSVLRQLNTEAFF
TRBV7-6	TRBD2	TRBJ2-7	TGTGCCAGCAGCTATCCGACGGGCGGGAGGGTTTCCTACGAGCAGTACTTC	CASSYPTGGRVSYEQYF
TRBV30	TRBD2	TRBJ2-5	TGTGCCTGGAGTACCACCCGGACTAGCGGGAGGTCCCAAGAGACCCAGTACTTC	CAWSTTRTSGRSQETQYF
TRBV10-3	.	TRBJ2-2	TGTGCCATCAGTTTCGGGGACGGGGAGCTGTTTTTT	CAISFGDGELFF
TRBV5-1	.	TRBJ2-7	TGCGCCAGCAGCCCCCAAACAAGGGCCCGGGGGGCAGGCGAGCAGTACTTC	CASSPQTRARGAGEQYF
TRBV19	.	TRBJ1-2	TGTGCCAGTACGGAGAGGGAAGAAGGTGGCTACACCTTC	CASTEREEGGYTF
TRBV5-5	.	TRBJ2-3	TGTGCCAGCAGCTTGGTGGAGTCCGGTACGCAGTATTTT	CASSLVESGTQYF
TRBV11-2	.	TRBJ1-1	TGTGCCAGCAGCTTAGATCTGGGGCGCAAAGCTTTCTTT	CASSLDLGRKAFF
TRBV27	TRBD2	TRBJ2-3	TGTGCCAGCAGTTTGGGCGGGAGGGGCACAGATACGCAGTATTTT	CASSLGGRGTDTQYF
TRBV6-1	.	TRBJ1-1	TGTGCCAGCAGTGAAATTTATGGCAGAATGAACACTGAAGCTTTCTTT	CASSEIYGRMNTEAFF
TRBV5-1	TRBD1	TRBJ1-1	TGCGCCAGCAGCTCGACCCTAGGGACAGGGGGATGGGTCGCTTTCTTT	CASSSTLGTGGWVAFF
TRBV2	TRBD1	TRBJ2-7	TGTGCCAGCAGCGCCGAGGGACAGTCCTACGAGCAGTACTTC	CASSAEGQSYEQYF
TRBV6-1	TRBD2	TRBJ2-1	TGTGCCAGCAGAGAACTAGCGGGGTCCTACAATGAGCAGTTCTTC	CASRELAGSYNEQFF
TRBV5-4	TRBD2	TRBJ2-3	TGTGCCAGCAGCCGTGGGGGAGGGAGCACAGATACGCAGTATTTT	CASSRGGGSTDTQYF
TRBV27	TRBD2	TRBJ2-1	TGTGCCAGCAGTTTATCGTCTAGCGGCTCCTACAATGAGCAGTTCTTC	CASSLSSSGSYNEQFF
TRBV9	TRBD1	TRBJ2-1	TGTGCCAGCAGCGTAGGAGGGGGGACAGGGGGTTACAATGAGCAGTTCTTC	CASSVGGGTGGYNEQFF
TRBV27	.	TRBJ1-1	TGTGCCAGCAGTCCCACCAGAGAGGCGGGGCGAGCTTTCTTT	CASSPTREAGRAFF
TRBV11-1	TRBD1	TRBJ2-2	TGTGCCAGCAGCTCAGGACAGGGCTTCCGGGAGCTGTTTTTT	CASSSGQGFRELFF
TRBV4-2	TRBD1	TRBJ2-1	TGTGCCAGCAGCCAAGGGACAGGGTCCAATGAGCAGTTCTTC	CASSQGTGSNEQFF
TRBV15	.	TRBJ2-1	TGTGCCACCAGCAGAGCACAGGTTGAGCAGTTCTTC	CATSRAQVEQFF
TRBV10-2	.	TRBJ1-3	TGCGCCAGCAGTGAGTCAGCTCAGGTCTCTGGAAACACCATATATTTT	CASSESAQVSGNTIYF
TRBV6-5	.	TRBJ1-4	TGTGCCAGCAGAGGGGGAGCAACTAATGAAAAACTGTTTTTT	CASRGGATNEKLFF
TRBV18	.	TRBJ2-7	TGTGCCAGCTCACCACGGATCGGGAGTTACGAGCAGTACTTC	CASSPRIGSYEQYF
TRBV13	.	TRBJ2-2	TGTGCCAGCAGCTATCTAACAGAACTGAACACCGGGGAGCTGTTTTTT	CASSYLTELNTGELFF
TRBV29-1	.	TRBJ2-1	TGCAGCGTTGAAAGCCGGGAGACGCAGCAGTTCTTC	CSVESRETQQFF
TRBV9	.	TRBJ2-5	TGTGCCAGCAGCGTAGAGGCAGGAAGGGGGACCCAGTACTTC	CASSVEAGRGTQYF
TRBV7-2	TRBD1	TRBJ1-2	TGTGCCAGCAGCTCCCAGGGGGGCAGGGGCGACTATGGCTACACCTTC	CASSSQGGRGDYGYTF
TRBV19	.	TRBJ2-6	TGTGCCAGTAGTATAGGGGCCAGCTCTGGGGCCAACGTCCTGACTTTC	CASSIGASSGANVLTF
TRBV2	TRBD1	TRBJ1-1	TGTGCCAGCAGTGACAACTGGGGGACAGGGACCACTGAAGCTTTCTTT	CASSDNWGTGTTEAFF
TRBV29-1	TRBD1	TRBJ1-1	TGCAGCGTGGTGCGGGACAGCCTTTCGAACACTGAAGCTTTCTTT	CSVVRDSLSNTEAFF
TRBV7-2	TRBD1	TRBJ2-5	TGTGCCAGCAGCTTGGGACAGGGGGAGACCCAGTACTTC	CASSLGQGETQYF
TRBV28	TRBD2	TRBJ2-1	TGTGCCAGCAGTTTTCGGGGGGGGGCGAGTGAGCAGTTCTTC	CASSFRGGASEQFF
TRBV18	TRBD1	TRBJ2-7	TGTGCCAGCTCACCACCGAACGAGGTACAGGGGAGAAGCGAGCAGTACTTC	CASSPPNEVQGRSEQYF
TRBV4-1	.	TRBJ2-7	TGCGCCAGCAGCCAAGAAGACCCACACAGGGCCTACGAGCAGTACTTC	CASSQEDPHRAYEQYF
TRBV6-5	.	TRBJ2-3	TGTGCCAGCAGCCGGGACTGGAGCACAGATACGCAGTATTTT	CASSRDWSTDTQYF
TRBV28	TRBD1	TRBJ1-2	TGTGCCAGCACCGCAGGACAGGGTTCTGGTGGCTACACCTTC	CASTAGQGSGGYTF
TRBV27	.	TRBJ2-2	TGTGCCAGCAGTTCGTCTCAGACTTTGAACACCGGGGAGCTGTTTTTT	CASSSSQTLNTGELFF